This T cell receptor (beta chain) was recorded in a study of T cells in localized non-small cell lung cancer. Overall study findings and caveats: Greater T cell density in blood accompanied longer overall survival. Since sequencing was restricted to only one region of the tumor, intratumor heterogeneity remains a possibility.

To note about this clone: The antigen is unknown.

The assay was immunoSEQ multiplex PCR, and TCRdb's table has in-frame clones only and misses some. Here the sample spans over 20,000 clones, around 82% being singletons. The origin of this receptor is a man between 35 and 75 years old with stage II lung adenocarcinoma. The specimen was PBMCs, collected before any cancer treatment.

The CDR3 DNA follows: TGTGCCAGCAGCGTAACAGTCGGCACTGAAGCTTTCTTT. It is translated as CASSVTVGTEAFF. The V gene is TRBV7-8, the J gene TRBJ1-1; the D is unclear. V dropped 5 bases and J dropped 4 bases, with 11 bases sitting between them. CDR1 is SGHVS, CDR2 FQNEAQ, per germline. The CDR3 is 13 residues long. Full variable domain (missing parts from reference TRBV7-8 and TRBJ1-1): GAGVSQSPRYKVAKRGQDVALRCDPISGHVSLFWYQQALGQGPEFLTYFQNEAQLDKSGLPSDRFFAERPEGSVSTLKIQRTQQEDSAVYLCASSVTVGTEAFFGQGTRLTVV.